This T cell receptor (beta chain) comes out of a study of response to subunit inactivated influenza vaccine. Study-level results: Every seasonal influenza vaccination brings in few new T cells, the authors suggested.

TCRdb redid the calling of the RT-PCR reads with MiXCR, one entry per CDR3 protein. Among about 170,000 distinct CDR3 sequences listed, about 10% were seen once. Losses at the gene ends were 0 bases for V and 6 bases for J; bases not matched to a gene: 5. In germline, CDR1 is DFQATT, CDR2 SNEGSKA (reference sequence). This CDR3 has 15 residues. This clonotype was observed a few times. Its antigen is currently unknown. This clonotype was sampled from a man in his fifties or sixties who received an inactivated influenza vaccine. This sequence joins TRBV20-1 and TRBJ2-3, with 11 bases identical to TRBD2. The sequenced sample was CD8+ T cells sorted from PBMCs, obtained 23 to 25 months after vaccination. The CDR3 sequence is CSARDLLAGVDTQYF. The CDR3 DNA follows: TGCAGTGCTAGAGATCTACTAGCGGGAGTGGATACGCAGTATTTT.